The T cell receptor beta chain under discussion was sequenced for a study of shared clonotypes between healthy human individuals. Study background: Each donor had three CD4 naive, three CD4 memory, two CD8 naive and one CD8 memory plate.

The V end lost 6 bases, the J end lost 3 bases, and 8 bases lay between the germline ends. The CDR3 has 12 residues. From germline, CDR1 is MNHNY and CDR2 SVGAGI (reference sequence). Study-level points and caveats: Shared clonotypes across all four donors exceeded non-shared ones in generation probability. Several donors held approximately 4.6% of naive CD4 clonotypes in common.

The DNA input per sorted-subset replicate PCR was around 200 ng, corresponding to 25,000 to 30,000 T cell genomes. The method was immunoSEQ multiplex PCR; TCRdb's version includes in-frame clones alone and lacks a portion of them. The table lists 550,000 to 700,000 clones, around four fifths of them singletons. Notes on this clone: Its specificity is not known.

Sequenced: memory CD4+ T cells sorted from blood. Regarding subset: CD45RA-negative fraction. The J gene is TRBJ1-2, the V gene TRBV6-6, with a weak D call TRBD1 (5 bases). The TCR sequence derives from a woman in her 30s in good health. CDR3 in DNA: TGTGCCAGCAGGGAGACAGACTATGGCTACACCTTC. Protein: CASRETDYGYTF.